These T cell receptor beta chains were read from a single sample in a study of human T cells and chemical hapten exposure. TCRdb reanalysed the RACE reads using MiXCR and keeps one entry per CDR3 protein. The sample has roughly 70,000 distinct CDR3 sequences; 30% to 35% are singletons. The sample here was whole blood, taken in connection with sensitization to the hapten diphenylcyclopropenone (DPC). The receptors come from a man in his forties or fifties with alopecia areata. Some clones in this sample may be carry-over from other donors' samples. Both conserved end residues are trimmed from each CDR3. A D gene is named only where the DNA matches it firmly.

D gene	V gene	CDR3 protein
.	TRBV9	ASSVSGHLNTEAF
TRBD1	TRBV6-1	ASSERQGVNEQY
.	TRBV11-2	ASSRDTGGWPQH
TRBD1	TRBV6-2/TRBV6-3	ASSYNPWDRTQPQH
TRBD1	TRBV2	ASSVQGFYQPQH
.	TRBV15	ATSRWGYGFTGELF
TRBD1	TRBV11-2	ASSLGDSYEQY
.	TRBV6-4	ASKTDRLNTEAF
.	TRBV18	ASSPGASTYEQY
.	TRBV6-1	ASSERQPASGNTIY
TRBD2	TRBV7-6	ASSSSGRAIIYNEQF
TRBD2	TRBV20-1	SATKRERGETQY
.	TRBV20-1	SAREGRGSEQY
.	TRBV10-3	AIRSGPPMNTEAF
.	TRBV20-1	SAPRTTSTDTQY
.	TRBV3-1	ASSQDGDQPQH
TRBD2	TRBV12-3/TRBV12-4	ASSLTSSGKETQY
.	TRBV5-1	ASSFSGPDTQY
.	TRBV6-2/TRBV6-3	ASSIITTGTGQETQY
.	TRBV28	ASSLSMRRGTEAF
.	TRBV10-1	ASSGGHFSTDTQY